Listed below are T cell receptor beta chains from one sample, sequenced in a study of cytomegalovirus exposure and HLA in healthy donors. Method: immunoSEQ multiplex PCR; TCRdb's copy keeps in-frame clones and lacks some. The repertoire consists of 150,000 to 200,000 clones, with roughly four fifths occurring once and the leading ten covering roughly 0.8%. Sequencing input: PBMCs. Receptors originate from a woman under 30 in good health and CMV-seronegative. Each CDR3 is given with its conserved first and last residue. A D gene is named only where the DNA matches it firmly. Rows give clone size only sometimes, using once, few, many, or a class for an expanded clone.

j_call	d_call	clone_size	v_call	cdr3_aa	cdr3_nt
TRBJ2-3	NA	NA	TRBV18	CASSPQEGDTDTQYF	TGTGCCAGCTCACCGCAGGAGGGAGACACAGATACGCAGTATTTT
TRBJ2-2	TRBD2	once	TRBV28	CASSWGAGDTGELFF	TGTGCCAGCAGTTGGGGAGCGGGAGACACCGGGGAGCTGTTTTTT
TRBJ2-1	TRBD2	NA	TRBV30	CAWSVWLAGRAYNEQFF	TGTGCCTGGAGTGTTTGGCTAGCGGGCCGTGCCTACAATGAGCAGTTCTTC
TRBJ2-2	NA	NA	TRBV6-1	CASYRSPGSTGELFF	TGTGCCAGCTACCGAAGTCCCGGGAGCACCGGGGAGCTGTTTTTT
TRBJ2-3	NA	once	TRBV5-1	CASSLPIDSASTDTQYF	TGCGCCAGCAGCTTGCCCATCGACAGTGCTAGCACAGATACGCAGTATTTT
TRBJ2-5	TRBD1	NA	TRBV11-2	CASSNDRGETQYF	TGTGCCAGCAGCAACGACAGGGGGGAGACCCAGTACTTC
TRBJ2-5	NA	once	TRBV7-9	CASSGRLGPKETQYF	TGTGCCAGCAGCGGGAGGTTGGGTCCTAAAGAGACCCAGTACTTC
TRBJ1-1	NA	NA	TRBV2	CASSEAGGEVGAFF	TGTGCCAGCAGTGAAGCGGGCGGGGAGGTCGGGGCTTTCTTT
TRBJ2-3	NA	once	TRBV5-1	CASSSSTSMDTQYF	TGCGCCAGCAGCTCCTCGACTAGTATGGATACGCAGTATTTT
TRBJ2-7	NA	few	TRBV5-1	CASSYRQNYEQYF	TGCGCCAGCAGCTACCGACAGAACTACGAGCAGTACTTC
TRBJ1-5	TRBD1	NA	TRBV5-1	CASSLSPTGGIQPQHF	TGCGCCAGCAGCCTCAGCCCGACAGGGGGTATTCAGCCCCAGCATTTT
TRBJ2-5	TRBD2	once	TRBV27	CATDSGGGPETQYF	TGTGCCACAGATAGTGGGGGGGGTCCAGAGACCCAGTACTTC
TRBJ2-1	TRBD2	NA	TRBV4-1	CASSHSGLADNNEQFF	TGCGCCAGCAGCCATTCCGGACTAGCGGACAACAATGAGCAGTTCTTC
TRBJ1-1	TRBD1	NA	TRBV18	CASSSRDSYLNTEAFF	TGTGCCAGCTCATCCCGGGACAGCTATTTGAACACTGAAGCTTTCTTT
TRBJ2-3	NA	NA	TRBV10-2	CASTGDKDTQYF	TGCGCCAGCACCGGGGATAAAGATACGCAGTATTTT
TRBJ1-2	NA	NA	TRBV19	CASSIEVENYGYTF	TGTGCCAGTAGTATAGAGGTGGAGAACTATGGCTACACCTTC
TRBJ1-2	NA	once	TRBV6-1	CASSEALVQLNYGYTF	TGTGCCAGCAGTGAAGCGCTAGTACAACTTAACTATGGCTACACCTTC
TRBJ2-7	TRBD1	NA	TRBV5-1	CASSLTTGTGQDEQYF	TGCGCCAGCAGCTTAACCACCGGGACAGGGCAAGACGAGCAGTACTTC
TRBJ2-1	NA	NA	TRBV2	CASSVGSGITIF	NA
TRBJ2-1	NA	few	TRBV27	CASSYASGYNEQFF	TGTGCCAGCAGTTACGCCTCAGGGTACAATGAGCAGTTCTTC
TRBJ1-5	TRBD1	few	TRBV2	CASKGQGAGDSNQPQHF	TGTGCCAGCAAGGGCCAGGGGGCTGGGGATAGCAATCAGCCCCAGCATTTT
TRBJ2-7	TRBD2	NA	TRBV7-2	CASSLAAAGGPEQYF	TGTGCCAGCAGCTTAGCAGCAGCGGGAGGTCCCGAGCAGTACTTC
TRBJ2-3	NA	NA	TRBV6-6	CASSLLGSTQYF	TGTGCCAGCAGCCTCTTGGGGAGTACGCAGTATTTT
TRBJ2-5	NA	NA	TRBV2	CASSEIPKAGPQETQYF	TGTGCCAGCAGTGAAATCCCTAAGGCAGGGCCACAAGAGACCCAGTACTTC
TRBJ2-2	NA	NA	TRBV23-1	CASSRGLERLTGELFF	TGCGCCAGCAGTCGAGGATTGGAGCGCTTGACCGGGGAGCTGTTTTTT
TRBJ2-7	TRBD1	NA	TRBV18	CASSPRDRYSYEQYF	TGTGCCAGCTCACCAAGGGACAGGTATTCCTACGAGCAGTACTTC
TRBJ2-1	NA	NA	TRBV6-4	CASSRPSSRYNEQFF	TGTGCCAGCAGTCGGCCTAGCTCGCGGTACAATGAGCAGTTCTTC
TRBJ2-7	NA	NA	TRBV11-1	CASSFTYEQYF	TGTGCCAGCAGCTTCACCTACGAGCAGTACTTC
TRBJ2-3	TRBD2	NA	TRBV30	CAWTQGAGVGDTQYF	TGTGCCTGGACCCAAGGGGCGGGAGTTGGAGATACGCAGTATTTT
TRBJ1-1	NA	NA	TRBV29-1	CSVPTARVNTEAFF	TGCAGCGTCCCGACAGCTAGGGTGAACACTGAAGCTTTCTTT
TRBJ1-5	TRBD1	NA	TRBV6-5	CASSYGPGGGNQPQHF	TGTGCCAGCAGTTACGGTCCAGGGGGCGGCAATCAGCCCCAGCATTTT
TRBJ1-2	NA	NA	TRBV11-2	CASSLGEGIGYTF	TGTGCCAGCAGCTTAGGTGAGGGAATTGGCTACACCTTC
TRBJ1-1	NA	NA	TRBV16	CASSPPGVRSEAFF	TGTGCCAGCAGCCCGCCGGGGGTAAGGTCTGAAGCTTTCTTT
TRBJ2-2	NA	NA	TRBV30	CAWSANTGELFF	TGTGCCTGGAGTGCAAACACCGGGGAGCTGTTTTTT
TRBJ1-3	NA	few	TRBV6-6	CASRQSSGGMDTIYF	TGTGCCAGCAGGCAGTCGTCTGGGGGCATGGACACCATATATTTT
TRBJ2-1	TRBD1	NA	TRBV10-3	CAIRGTGGDEQFF	TGTGCCATCAGAGGGACAGGGGGGGATGAGCAGTTCTTC
TRBJ2-3	NA	NA	TRBV19	CASSTTGFSTDTQYF	TGTGCCAGTAGTACGACAGGATTCAGCACAGATACGCAGTATTTT
TRBJ2-6	NA	few	TRBV2	CASSETASGANVLTF	TGTGCCAGCAGTGAGACAGCCTCTGGGGCCAACGTCCTGACTTTC
TRBJ1-2	TRBD1	NA	TRBV9	CASSVGVTGQYGYTF	TGTGCCAGCAGCGTAGGGGTAACGGGACAGTATGGCTACACCTTC
TRBJ2-2	NA	once	TRBV9	CASSDRVTGELFF	TGTGCCAGCAGCGATCGAGTCACCGGGGAGCTGTTTTTT